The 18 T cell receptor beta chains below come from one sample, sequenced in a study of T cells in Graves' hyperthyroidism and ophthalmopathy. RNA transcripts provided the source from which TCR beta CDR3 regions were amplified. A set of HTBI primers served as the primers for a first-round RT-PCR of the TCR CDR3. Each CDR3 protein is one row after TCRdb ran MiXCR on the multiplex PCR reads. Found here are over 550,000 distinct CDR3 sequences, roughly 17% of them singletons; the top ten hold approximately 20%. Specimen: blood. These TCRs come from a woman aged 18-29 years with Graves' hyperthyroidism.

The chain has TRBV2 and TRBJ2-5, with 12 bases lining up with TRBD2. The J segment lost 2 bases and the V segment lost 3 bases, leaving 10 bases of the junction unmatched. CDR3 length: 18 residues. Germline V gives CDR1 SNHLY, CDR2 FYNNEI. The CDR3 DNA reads TGTGCCAGCAGTGAGACTAGCGGGAGCCTTGCGTATCAAGAGACCCAGTACTTC. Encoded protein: CASSETSGSLAYQETQYF.

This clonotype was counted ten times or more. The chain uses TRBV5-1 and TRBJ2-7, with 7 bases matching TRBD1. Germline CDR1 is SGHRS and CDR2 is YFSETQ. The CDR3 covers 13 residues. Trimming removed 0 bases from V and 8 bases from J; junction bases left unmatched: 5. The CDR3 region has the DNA TGCGCCAGCAGCTTGGACAGGGGTTGGCAGCAGTACTTC. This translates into CASSLDRGWQQYF.

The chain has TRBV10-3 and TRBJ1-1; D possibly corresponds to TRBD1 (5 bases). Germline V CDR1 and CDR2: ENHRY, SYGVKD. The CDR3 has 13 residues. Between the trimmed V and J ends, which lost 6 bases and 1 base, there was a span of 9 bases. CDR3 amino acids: CAISRAANTEAFF. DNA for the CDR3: TGTGCCATCAGCAGGGCGGCGAACACTGAAGCTTTCTTT.

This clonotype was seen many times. The CDR3 nucleotides are TGTGCCAGCAGCTTAGTCCGCACTCCCTCAAACAATGAGCAGTTCTTC. It yields the protein CASSLVRTPSNNEQFF. The chain is built from TRBV7-2 and TRBJ2-1; D unclear. Trimming stripped 1 base from V and 5 bases from J, with 15 bases between. Germline V gene lookup returns CDR1 SGHTA and CDR2 FQGNSA. The CDR3 spans 16 residues.

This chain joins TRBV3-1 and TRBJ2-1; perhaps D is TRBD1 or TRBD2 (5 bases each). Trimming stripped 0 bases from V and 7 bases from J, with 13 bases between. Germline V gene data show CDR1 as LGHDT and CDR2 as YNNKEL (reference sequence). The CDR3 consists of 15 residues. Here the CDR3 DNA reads TGTGCCAGCAGCCAAGATGGGGATTGGGGGAATGAGCAGTTCTTC. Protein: CASSQDGDWGNEQFF.

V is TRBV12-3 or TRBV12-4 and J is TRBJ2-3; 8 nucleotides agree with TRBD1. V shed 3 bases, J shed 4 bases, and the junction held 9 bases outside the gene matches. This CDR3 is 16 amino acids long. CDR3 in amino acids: CASSFLRQGSADTQYF. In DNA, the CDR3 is TGTGCCAGCAGTTTTTTGAGACAGGGGTCCGCAGATACGCAGTATTTT.

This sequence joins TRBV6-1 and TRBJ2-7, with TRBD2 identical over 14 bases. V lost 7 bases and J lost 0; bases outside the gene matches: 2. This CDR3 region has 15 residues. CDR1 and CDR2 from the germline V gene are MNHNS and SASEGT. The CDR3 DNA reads TGTGCCAGCAACGGACTAGCGGGGGGCTCCTACGAGCAGTACTTC. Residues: CASNGLAGGSYEQYF.

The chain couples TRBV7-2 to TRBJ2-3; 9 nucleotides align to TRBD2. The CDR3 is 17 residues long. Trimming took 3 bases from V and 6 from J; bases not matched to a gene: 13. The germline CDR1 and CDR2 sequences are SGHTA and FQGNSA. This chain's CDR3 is CASSFLGLAGGWDTQYF. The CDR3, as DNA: TGTGCCAGCAGCTTCCTGGGACTAGCAGGGGGTTGGGATACGCAGTATTTT.

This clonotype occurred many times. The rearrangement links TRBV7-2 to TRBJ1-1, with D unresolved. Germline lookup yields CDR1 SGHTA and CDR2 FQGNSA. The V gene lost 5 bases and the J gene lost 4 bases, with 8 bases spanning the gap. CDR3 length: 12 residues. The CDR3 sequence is CASSRKFTEAFF. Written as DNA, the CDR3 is TGTGCCAGCAGCCGAAAGTTCACTGAAGCTTTCTTT.

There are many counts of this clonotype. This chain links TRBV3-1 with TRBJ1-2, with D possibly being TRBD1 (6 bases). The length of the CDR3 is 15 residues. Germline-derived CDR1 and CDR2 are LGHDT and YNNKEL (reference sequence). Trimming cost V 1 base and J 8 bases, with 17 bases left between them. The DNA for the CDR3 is TGTGCCAGCAGCCAAGGGGCCCCACAGGGCGGAGGCTACACCTTC. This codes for CASSQGAPQGGGYTF.

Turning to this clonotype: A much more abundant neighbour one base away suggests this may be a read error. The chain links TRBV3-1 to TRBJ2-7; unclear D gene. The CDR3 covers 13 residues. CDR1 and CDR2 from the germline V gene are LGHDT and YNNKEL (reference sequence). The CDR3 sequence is CASSHPSVGGQHF. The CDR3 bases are TGTGCCAGCAGCCATCCGAGTGTGGGTGGGCAGCACTTC.

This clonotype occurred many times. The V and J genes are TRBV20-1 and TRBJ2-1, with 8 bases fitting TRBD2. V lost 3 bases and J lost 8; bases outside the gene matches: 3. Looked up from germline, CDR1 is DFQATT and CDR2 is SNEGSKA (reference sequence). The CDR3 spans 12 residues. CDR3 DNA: TGCAGTGCTAGGGAGCGGGAGTATGAGCAGTTCTTC. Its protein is CSAREREYEQFF.

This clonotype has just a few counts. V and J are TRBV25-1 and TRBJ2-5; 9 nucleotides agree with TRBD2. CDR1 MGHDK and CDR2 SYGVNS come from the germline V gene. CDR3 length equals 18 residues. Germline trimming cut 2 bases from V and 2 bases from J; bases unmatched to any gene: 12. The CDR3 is CASSERALSGGPQETQYF. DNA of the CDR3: TGTGCCAGCAGTGAACGGGCACTAAGCGGGGGGCCACAAGAGACCCAGTACTTC.

CDR3 sequence (DNA): TGTGCCACCAGTGATTTCGGAGTAGATGAGCAGTTCTTC. Translation gives CATSDFGVDEQFF. V and J are TRBV24-1 and TRBJ2-1; D not resolved. Germline CDR1 is KGHDR and CDR2 is SFDVKD. V was shortened by 1 base and J by 8 bases, with 8 bases between the two germline ends. The CDR3 spans 13 residues.

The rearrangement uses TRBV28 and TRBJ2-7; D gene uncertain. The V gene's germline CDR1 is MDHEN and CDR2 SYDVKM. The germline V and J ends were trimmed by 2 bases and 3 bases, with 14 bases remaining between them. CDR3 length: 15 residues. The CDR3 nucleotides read TGTGCCAGCAGTTTAATGGCAAACGGGCTCTACGAGCAGTACTTC. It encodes CASSLMANGLYEQYF.

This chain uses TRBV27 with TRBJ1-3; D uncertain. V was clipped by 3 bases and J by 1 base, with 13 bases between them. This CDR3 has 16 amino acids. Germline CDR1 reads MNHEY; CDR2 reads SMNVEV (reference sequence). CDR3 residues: CASSLEPPRSGNTIYF. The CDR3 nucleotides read TGTGCCAGCAGTTTGGAGCCACCCCGTTCTGGAAACACCATATATTTT.

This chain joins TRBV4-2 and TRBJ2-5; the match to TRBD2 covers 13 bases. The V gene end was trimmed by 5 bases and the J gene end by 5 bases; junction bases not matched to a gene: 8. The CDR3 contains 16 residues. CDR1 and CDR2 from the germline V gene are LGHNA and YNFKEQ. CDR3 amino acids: CASSRGLAGPEETQYF. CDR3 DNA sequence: TGTGCCAGCAGCAGGGGACTAGCGGGACCGGAGGAGACCCAGTACTTC.

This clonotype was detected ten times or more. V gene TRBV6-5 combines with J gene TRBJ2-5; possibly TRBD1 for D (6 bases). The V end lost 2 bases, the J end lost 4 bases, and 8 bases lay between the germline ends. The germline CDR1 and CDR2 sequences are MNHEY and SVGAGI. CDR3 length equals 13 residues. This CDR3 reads CASSYARGETQYF. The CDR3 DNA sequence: TGTGCCAGCAGTTACGCCAGGGGAGAGACCCAGTACTTC.